The table lists the clone carrying this TCR beta chain with a few counts. The data were taken from a study of metastatic and nonmetastatic thyroid tumors. Overall study context: Comparative analysis of repertoires was undertaken across blood and tumor or nodule tissue obtained from malignant and benign thyroid patients.

Treatment of any kind had been given to no patient before thyroid surgery. Original analysis: Using the CDR3 differences seen across clinicopathological groups, the authors built a distant-metastasis classifier for papillary thyroid cancer, which was meant to discriminate distant-metastatic patients. MiXCR reprocessed the PCR reads for TCRdb. TCRdb assigned the V and J calls; the authors' analysis was not used. The data contain tens of thousands of clones, 16% of them singletons. V lost 3 bases and J 6 bases, leaving 15 bases between the germline ends. Looked up from germline, CDR1 is LNHDA and CDR2 is SQIVND (reference sequence). This CDR3 has 15 amino acids.

The sequenced sample consisted of blood. The receptor's source is a female donor with papillary thyroid cancer or a benign thyroid nodule (not recorded which). Some clones in this sample may be carry-over from other donors' samples. This chain links TRBV19 with TRBJ1-5, with a weak D call TRBD1 (5 bases). CDR3 in amino acids: CASSMGRNRIQPQHF. CDR3 in DNA: TGTGCCAGTAGTATGGGACGGAATAGGATTCAGCCCCAGCATTTT.